A selection of T cell receptor beta chains follows, all from one sample in a study of human T cells and chemical hapten exposure. TCRdb fed the RACE reads into MiXCR, producing one record per CDR3 protein. The data show some 300,000 distinct CDR3 sequences, about 5% seen once. The material sequenced was whole blood, taken in connection with sensitization to the hapten diphenylcyclopropenone (DPC). The receptor set was obtained from a woman aged 18-35 years with alopecia areata. Some clones in this sample may be carry-over from other donors' samples. Both conserved end residues are part of each CDR3. Each record gives: J gene, D gene, clone size, V gene, CDR3 DNA, CDR3 protein. D genes are given only for firm matches. Part of the rows lack a size; the others show once, few, many or a class for expanded clones.

>TRBJ2-5|TRBD2|few|TRBV6-2/TRBV6-3
TGTGCCAGCAGTTACGGACGCCTAGCGGGGGCGTACCAAGAGACCCAGTACTTC
CASSYGRLAGAYQETQYF
>TRBJ1-6|NA|NA|TRBV5-1
TGCGCCAGCAGCTTGCAGGGAAGAGGAGATTCACCCCTCCACTTT
CASSLQGRGDSPLHF
>TRBJ2-5|NA|many|TRBV7-9
TGTGCCAGCGCTCAGTCAGGGGAGACCCAGTACTTC
CASAQSGETQYF
>TRBJ1-5|NA|many|TRBV19
TGTGCCAGCAGCTCAACGGGGGGCAATCAGCCCCAGCATTTT
CASSSTGGNQPQHF
>TRBJ1-6|NA|few|TRBV6-6
TGTGCCAGCAGTACGCCCACAGGGTTAAATTCACCCCTCCACTTT
CASSTPTGLNSPLHF
>TRBJ2-3|TRBD1|many|TRBV29-1
TGCAGCGTTCTCGTTTCCTCGGACAGGACAGATACGCAGTATTTT
CSVLVSSDRTDTQYF
>TRBJ2-7|TRBD2|few|TRBV3-1
TGTGCCAGCAGCCCGCGATCAGCGGGGGCGTACGAGCAGTACTTC
CASSPRSAGAYEQYF
>TRBJ2-1|TRBD2|many|TRBV10-3
TGTGCCATCAGTGAGTCGGGCGGGAGGGTTGAGCAGTTCTTC
CAISESGGRVEQFF
>TRBJ2-2|NA|many|TRBV5-6
TGTGCCAGCAGCCTAGGCCTCCTCGCCGGGGAGCTGTTTTTT
CASSLGLLAGELFF
>TRBJ1-1|NA|NA|TRBV10-3
TGTGCCGCCGAACAGGGCCTGAACACTGAAGCTTTCTTT
CAAEQGLNTEAFF
>TRBJ1-6|TRBD1|NA|TRBV4-1
TGCGCCAGCAGCCAGGCCGGACAGGCGGGCGGGTCACCCCTCCACTTT
CASSQAGQAGGSPLHF
>TRBJ2-3|NA|many|TRBV18
TGTGCCAGCTCACCGTCCGGGGGCTTCAGCACAGATACGCAGTATTTT
CASSPSGGFSTDTQYF
>TRBJ1-3|TRBD1|NA|TRBV13
TGTGCCAGCAGCTTAGGCGCCGGGACAGGGCGGTACACCATATATTTT
CASSLGAGTGRYTIYF
>TRBJ1-1|TRBD1|few|TRBV7-6
TGTGCCAGCAGCGACAGGGGTCACCCGGCTTTCTTT
CASSDRGHPAFF
>TRBJ2-4|NA|NA|TRBV6-2/TRBV6-3
TGTGCCAGCAGTTCCCCTCGGGAGAAGGCCAAAAACATTCAGTACTTC
CASSSPREKAKNIQYF
>TRBJ1-2|NA|many|TRBV29-1
TGCAGCGTTGCTGAGTTGAGGGATGGCTACACCTTC
CSVAELRDGYTF
>TRBJ2-7|NA|few|TRBV4-2
TGTGCCAGCAGCCAAGATGAACAGGGACTGTACGAGCAGTACTTC
CASSQDEQGLYEQYF
>TRBJ2-5|NA|few|TRBV6-1
TGTGCCAGCAGTAAACCTCGAGAGACCCAGTACTTC
CASSKPRETQYF
>TRBJ2-5|NA|few|TRBV20-1
TGCTGCGGGTGGTACCAAGAGACCCAGTACTTC
CCGWYQETQYF
>TRBJ2-7|TRBD1|few|TRBV12-5
TGTGCTAGTGGTTTCCTCCCAGGGGGCGCTTTGTACGAGCAGTACTTC
CASGFLPGGALYEQYF
>TRBJ2-5|NA|many|TRBV5-1
TGCGCCAGCAGCTTGGCTCCCCCCCGCCAGGAGACCCAGTACTTC
CASSLAPPRQETQYF
>TRBJ1-3|TRBD1|many|TRBV10-3
TGTGCCATCAGTCGACAGGGCCAACCGCTATCTGGAAACACCATATATTTT
CAISRQGQPLSGNTIYF
>TRBJ1-2|NA|few|TRBV5-1
TGCGCCAGCAGCTTAGACTTCTTTTTTGGCTACACCTTC
CASSLDFFFGYTF
>TRBJ1-5|NA|NA|TRBV21-1
TGTGCCAGCAGCAGAAGCAGATATGGGACAGGGGGCGCGGGGCAGCCCCAGCATTTT
CASSRSRYGTGGAGQPQHF
>TRBJ1-1|NA|many|TRBV6-2/TRBV6-3
TGTGCCAGCAGTCCGCAGGGACGGACTGAAGCTTTCTTT
CASSPQGRTEAFF
>TRBJ1-5|NA|few|TRBV10-3
TGTGCCATCAGTGAGGGGACAAGGGATTATCAGCCCCAGCATTTT
CAISEGTRDYQPQHF
>TRBJ2-3|NA|many|TRBV20-1
TGCAGTACCTACACACTGGGGGCGTCCCGAAGCACAGATACGCAGTATTTT
CSTYTLGASRSTDTQYF
>TRBJ2-3|TRBD2|many|TRBV20-1
TGCAGTGCCGTCGGACTAGCGGGAGGCACAGATACGCAGTATTTT
CSAVGLAGGTDTQYF
>TRBJ2-1|NA|few|TRBV6-2/TRBV6-3
TGTGCCAGCAGCGGCACGGGGGGCCCAGGTTACAATGAGCAGTTCTTC
CASSGTGGPGYNEQFF
>TRBJ1-3|NA|NA|TRBV20-1
TGCAGTGCTAGGTCGCCCCCTGGAAACACCATATATTTT
CSARSPPGNTIYF
>TRBJ1-1|TRBD1|many|TRBV20-1
TGCAGTGCCGGACAGGGGAACGAAGCTTTCTTT
CSAGQGNEAFF
>TRBJ2-7|NA|many|TRBV2
TGTGCCAGCAGTGCCGATAAACAAGAGTACTTC
CASSADKQEYF
>TRBJ1-6|NA|few|TRBV6-5
TGTGCCAGCAGTTATCAAACCCAAAGGTGGGGAAAAAATTCACCCCTCCACTTT
CASSYQTQRWGKNSPLHF
>TRBJ2-1|TRBD2|NA|TRBV7-9
TGTGCCGGCAGCTACACTAGCGGTGAGCAGTTCTTC
CAGSYTSGEQFF
>TRBJ2-5|NA|many|TRBV6-5
TGTGCCAGCTCTTACGGGGGACAATTGGTCCAAGAGACCCAGTACTTC
CASSYGGQLVQETQYF
>TRBJ1-4|NA|NA|TRBV7-9
TGTGCCAGCAGCTTAGACACAGGTTTAAATGAAAAACTGTTTTTT
CASSLDTGLNEKLFF
>TRBJ1-2|TRBD1|NA|TRBV18
TGTGCCAGCTCAGCCGACAGGGGAGTTGGTGGCTACACCTTC
CASSADRGVGGYTF
>TRBJ2-4|NA|few|TRBV27
TGTGCCAGCAGTTTTCGTGGTGAAAACATTCAGTACTTC
CASSFRGENIQYF
>TRBJ2-3|TRBD1|NA|TRBV5-1
TGCGCCAGCATCCTAAACCAGGGGGCGGATACGCAGTATTTT
CASILNQGADTQYF
>TRBJ1-1|TRBD1|few|TRBV29-1
TGCAGCGTTGTATGGCAGGGGGCGCTAGCTTTCTTT
CSVVWQGALAFF
>TRBJ2-1|NA|NA|TRBV4-2
TGTGCCAGCAGCCCCCTGGAGGGGTCCTACAATGAGCAGTTCTTC
CASSPLEGSYNEQFF
>TRBJ2-2|NA|many|TRBV6-4
TGTGCCAGCAGTGCCTCAGGGATCCACACCGGGGAGCTGTTTTTT
CASSASGIHTGELFF
>TRBJ2-7|NA|many|TRBV7-2
TGTGCCAGCAGCTACCCCCGGGCCCCGCGGCACTTC
CASSYPRAPRHF
>TRBJ1-1|TRBD1|many|TRBV12-3/TRBV12-4
TGTGCCAGCAGTTCCTTGACAGGGCCGAACACTGAAGCTTTCTTT
CASSSLTGPNTEAFF
>TRBJ2-7|NA|NA|TRBV7-2
TGTGCCAGCAGCCCGGGTCACGACGGCTCCGAGCAGTACTTC
CASSPGHDGSEQYF
>TRBJ2-2|NA|few|TRBV18
TGTGCCAGCTCACCGACCGGACCGACAACCAGGACCGGGGAGCTGTTTTTT
CASSPTGPTTRTGELFF
>TRBJ2-1|TRBD2|NA|TRBV4-2
TGTGCCAGCAGCCAAGTGTTCAGGACTAGCGGGGAGCAGTTCTTC
CASSQVFRTSGEQFF
>TRBJ1-3|NA|few|TRBV3-1
TGTGCCAGCAGCGATCCATTAAAGGTCTCTGGAAACACCATATATTTT
CASSDPLKVSGNTIYF
>TRBJ2-3|NA|few|TRBV6-2/TRBV6-3
TGTGCCAGCAGTTACTCGAGCCTAGCCCTCACAGATACGCAGTATTTT
CASSYSSLALTDTQYF
>TRBJ1-2|TRBD1|NA|TRBV5-1
TGCGCCAGCAGCTTGGGGACAGGGGGCGCCGAGAACACCTTC
CASSLGTGGAENTF